This entry lists 4 T cell receptor beta chains sequenced from one sample in a study of Tregs in tolerant kidney transplant recipients. Generated by immunoSEQ multiplex PCR, the TCRdb table keeps only in-frame clones and is missing some. Counted here are 110,000 or so clones, around 89% occurring once; the ten biggest clones make up approximately 0.34%. The material sequenced was CD4+ T cells from blood, taken before the transplant. The source of these receptors is a human donor who received a combined kidney and bone marrow transplant.

V and J are TRBV7-2 and TRBJ2-7; a weak D match, TRBD2 (5 bases). The CDR3 is 15 amino acids. Trimming shortened V by 3 bases and J by 1 base, and 13 bases separated the two germline ends. Per the germline V gene, CDR1 is SGHTA and CDR2 is FQGNSA. The CDR3 here is CASSFGGSLSYEQYF. The CDR3 DNA sequence: TGTGCCAGCAGCTTCGGCGGGTCTCTTTCCTACGAGCAGTACTTC.

This sequence joins TRBV7-2 and TRBJ2-7; 11 nucleotides agree with TRBD2. The CDR3 is 17 residues long. The junction had 10 bases not matched to a gene; V was cut back by 3 bases and J by 3 bases. Germline V gene sequence: CDR1 SGHTA, CDR2 FQGNSA. CDR3 in DNA: TGTGCCAGCAGCTTCCGAGTTAGCGGGGGGGCGGGCTACGAGCAGTACTTC. This translates into CASSFRVSGGAGYEQYF.

V is TRBV4-1 and J is TRBJ2-3, with a possible D match to TRBD2 (6 bases). V lost 0 bases and J 7 bases, leaving 23 bases between the germline ends. This CDR3 contains 18 residues. Germline V CDR1 and CDR2: MGHRA, YSYEKL. The CDR3 protein is CASSQDRSVGTLVNTQYF. The CDR3 DNA reads as TGCGCCAGCAGCCAAGATCGTTCGGTCGGGACTTTAGTGAATACGCAGTATTTT.

The rearrangement joins TRBV6-4 to TRBJ2-2, with D unresolved. The V gene lost 0 bases and the J gene lost 7 bases, with 9 bases spanning the gap. CDR3 length equals 14 residues. From germline, CDR1 is MRHNA and CDR2 SNTAGT. The CDR3 bases are TGTGCCAGCAGTGACTCGTCCTCACTCGGGGAGCTGTTTTTT. This gives the protein CASSDSSSLGELFF.